The 5 T cell receptor beta chains below were found in one sample sequenced in a study of T cells after yellow fever vaccination. Via MiXCR, TCRdb re-called the 5' RACE reads, giving one row per CDR3 protein. The sample lists hundreds of thousands of distinct CDR3 sequences, around 13% occurring once. The sequencing here drew on CD4+ T cells sorted from PBMCs, taken 15 days after the yellow fever booster vaccination. Receptors originate from a man between 18 and 35 years old who received the YFV17D yellow fever vaccine.

Only a few counts were recorded for this clonotype. This chain links TRBV24-1 with TRBJ2-7; D might be TRBD2 (5 bases). Looked up from germline, CDR1 is KGHDR and CDR2 is SFDVKD. The CDR3 runs to 15 residues. With 0 bases removed from V and 2 bases from J, the gap between germline ends came to 10 bases. DNA for the CDR3: TGTGCCACCAGTGATTTGCAGACGGGGACCTACGAGCAGTACGTC. Amino acids: CATSDLQTGTYEQYV.

This sequence joins TRBV28 and TRBJ2-3; D unclear. This CDR3 has 15 amino acids. Trimming left V 3 bases short and J 4 bases short, with 14 bases between. Germline-derived CDR1 and CDR2 are MDHEN and SYDVKM. CDR3 DNA: TGTGCCAGCAGTTTGCCGGTAATTGGCGCAGATACGCAGTATTTT. Translation gives CASSLPVIGADTQYF.

This clonotype has more than one count but fewer than ten. The junction does not match germline at one end; this may be a read error. The chain combines TRBV11-2 with TRBJ2-5, with 13 bases identical to TRBD2. Germline CDR1 SGHAT, CDR2 FQNNGV. The CDR3 consists of 14 residues. The CDR3 is CASSLVTSGGEFDF. Here the CDR3 DNA reads TGTGCCAGCAGCTTAGTTACTAGCGGGGGGGAGTTCGACTTC.

This rearrangement joins TRBV10-2 to TRBJ2-1, with TRBD2 matching over 8 bases. J lost 1 base, V lost 7 bases, and 12 bases had no gene match. Germline CDR1 reads WSHSY; CDR2 reads SAAADI. This CDR3 has 17 amino acids. The CDR3 sequence is CASKGGSGGKSYNEQFF. CDR3 nucleotide sequence: TGCGCCAGCAAAGGTGGAAGCGGGGGTAAATCCTACAATGAGCAGTTCTTC.

This clonotype was seen only a few times. J is TRBJ2-5 and V is TRBV5-1; 9 nucleotides match TRBD2. J lost 2 bases, V lost 4 bases, and 6 bases had no gene match. CDR3 length: 15 amino acids. CDR1 SGHRS and CDR2 YFSETQ come from the germline V gene. The CDR3 DNA is TGCGCCAGCAGCCCATCTGCGGGGGGGCAAGAGACCCAGTACTTC. It encodes CASSPSAGGQETQYF. Together with reference TRBV5-1 and TRBJ2-5, the CDR3 gives the full variable domain: KAGVTQTPRYLIKTRGQQVTLSCSPISGHRSVSWYQQTPGQGLQFLFEYFSETQRNKGNFPGRFSGRQFSNSRSEMNVSTLELGDSALYLCASSPSAGGQETQYFGPGTRLLVL.